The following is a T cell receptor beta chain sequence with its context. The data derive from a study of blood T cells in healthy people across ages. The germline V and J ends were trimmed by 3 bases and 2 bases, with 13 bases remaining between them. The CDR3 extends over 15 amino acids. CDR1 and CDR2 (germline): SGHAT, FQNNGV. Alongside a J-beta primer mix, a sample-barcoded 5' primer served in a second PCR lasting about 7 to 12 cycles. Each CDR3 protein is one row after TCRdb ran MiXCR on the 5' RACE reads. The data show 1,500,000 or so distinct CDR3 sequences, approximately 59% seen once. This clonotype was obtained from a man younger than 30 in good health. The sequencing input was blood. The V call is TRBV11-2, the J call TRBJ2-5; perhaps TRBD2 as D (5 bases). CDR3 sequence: CASSFEGSRQETQYF. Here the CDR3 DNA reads TGTGCCAGCAGCTTCGAGGGTAGCAGACAAGAGACCCAGTACTTC. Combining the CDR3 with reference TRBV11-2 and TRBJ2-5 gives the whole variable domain EAGVAQSPRYKIIEKRQSVAFWCNPISGHATLYWYQQILGQGPKLLIQFQNNGVVDDSQLPKDRFSAERLKGVDSTLKIQPAKLEDSAVYLCASSFEGSRQETQYFGPGTRLLVL.